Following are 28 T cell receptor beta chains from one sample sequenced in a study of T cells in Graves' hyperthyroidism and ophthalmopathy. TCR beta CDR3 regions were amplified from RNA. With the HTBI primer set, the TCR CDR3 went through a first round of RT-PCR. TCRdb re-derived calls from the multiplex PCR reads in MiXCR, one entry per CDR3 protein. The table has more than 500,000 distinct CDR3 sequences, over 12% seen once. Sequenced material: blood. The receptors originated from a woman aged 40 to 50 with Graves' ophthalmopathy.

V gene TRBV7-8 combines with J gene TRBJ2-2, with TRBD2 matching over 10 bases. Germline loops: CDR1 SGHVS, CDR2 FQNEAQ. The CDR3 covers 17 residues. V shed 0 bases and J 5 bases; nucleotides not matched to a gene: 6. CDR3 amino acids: CASSLAPLAGTTGELFF. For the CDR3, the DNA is TGTGCCAGCAGCTTAGCGCCACTAGCGGGAACTACCGGGGAGCTGTTTTTT.

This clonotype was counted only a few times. The CDR3 nucleotides read TGTGCCAGCAGCAGAGGGTACTCCGGGGCCAACGTCCTGACTTTC. Encoded protein: CASSRGYSGANVLTF. The rearrangement uses TRBV14 and TRBJ2-6, with D perhaps TRBD2 (5 bases). The CDR3 spans 15 residues. Trimming removed 5 bases at V and 4 bases at J, with 12 bases between. Germline V lookup: CDR1 SGHDN, CDR2 FVKESK.

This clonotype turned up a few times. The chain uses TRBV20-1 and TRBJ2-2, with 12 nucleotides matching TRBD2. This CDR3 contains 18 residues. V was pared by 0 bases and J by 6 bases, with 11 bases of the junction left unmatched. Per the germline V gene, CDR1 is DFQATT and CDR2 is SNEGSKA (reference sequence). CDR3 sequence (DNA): TGCAGTGCTAGAGATGCAGGGTGGAGACTAGCGGGAGCCGGGGAGCTGTTTTTT. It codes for CSARDAGWRLAGAGELFF.

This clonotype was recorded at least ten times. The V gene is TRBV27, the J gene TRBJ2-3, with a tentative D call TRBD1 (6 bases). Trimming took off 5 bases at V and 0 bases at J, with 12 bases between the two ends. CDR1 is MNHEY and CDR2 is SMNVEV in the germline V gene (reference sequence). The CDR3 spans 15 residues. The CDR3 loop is CASSPTDRSTDTQYF. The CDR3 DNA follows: TGTGCCAGCAGTCCCACCGACAGGAGCACAGATACGCAGTATTTT.

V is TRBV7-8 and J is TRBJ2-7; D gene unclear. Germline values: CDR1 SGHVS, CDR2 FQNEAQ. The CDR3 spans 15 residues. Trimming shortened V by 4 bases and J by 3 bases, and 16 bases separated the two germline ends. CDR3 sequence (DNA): TGTGCCAGCAGCTCTTATATGACCGGCATCTACGAGCAGTACTTC. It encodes CASSSYMTGIYEQYF. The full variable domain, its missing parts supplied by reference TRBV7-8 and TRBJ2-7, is GAGVSQSPRYKVAKRGQDVALRCDPISGHVSLFWYQQALGQGPEFLTYFQNEAQLDKSGLPSDRFFAERPEGSVSTLKIQRTQQEDSAVYLCASSSYMTGIYEQYFGPGTRLTVT.

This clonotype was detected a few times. The CDR3 protein is CASSQDSTWGTEAFF. The CDR3 DNA sequence: TGTGCCAGCAGCCAAGATAGCACCTGGGGCACTGAAGCTTTCTTT. The chain links TRBV3-1 to TRBJ1-1, with D unclear. Germline assignment: CDR1 LGHDT and CDR2 YNNKEL (reference sequence). V was shortened by 0 bases and J by 4 bases, with 12 bases between the two germline ends. The CDR3 is 15 amino acids.

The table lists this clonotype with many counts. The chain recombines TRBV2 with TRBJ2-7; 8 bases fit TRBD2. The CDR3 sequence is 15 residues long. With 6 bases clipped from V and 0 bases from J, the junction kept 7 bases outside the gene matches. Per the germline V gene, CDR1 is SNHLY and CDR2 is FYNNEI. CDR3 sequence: CASRRPAGVSYEQYF. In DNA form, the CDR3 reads TGTGCCAGCAGACGGCCAGCGGGAGTCTCCTACGAGCAGTACTTC.

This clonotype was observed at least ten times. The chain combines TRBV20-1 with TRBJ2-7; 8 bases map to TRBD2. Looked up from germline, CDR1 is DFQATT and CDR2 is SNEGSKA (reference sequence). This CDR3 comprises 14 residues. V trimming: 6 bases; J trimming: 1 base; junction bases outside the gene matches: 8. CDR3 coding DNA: TGCAGTGCGCCAGGGGCGGGAGGATCCTACGAGCAGTACTTC. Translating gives CSAPGAGGSYEQYF.

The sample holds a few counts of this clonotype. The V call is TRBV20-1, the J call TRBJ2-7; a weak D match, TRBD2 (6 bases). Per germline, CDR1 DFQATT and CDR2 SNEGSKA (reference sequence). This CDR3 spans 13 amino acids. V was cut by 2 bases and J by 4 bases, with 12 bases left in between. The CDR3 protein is CSARSPGEYEQYF. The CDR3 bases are TGCAGTGCTAGATCACCGGGAGAGTACGAGCAGTACTTC.

CDR3 nucleotide sequence: TGTGCCAGCAGCCAAGTATATGGGACAGCGTCTGGAAACACCATATATTTT. The encoded protein is CASSQVYGTASGNTIYF. The genes are TRBV3-1 and TRBJ1-3; 7 bases fit TRBD1. J lost 1 base, V lost 1 base, and 7 bases had no gene match. The germline CDR1 and CDR2 sequences are LGHDT and YNNKEL (reference sequence). CDR3 size: 17 residues.

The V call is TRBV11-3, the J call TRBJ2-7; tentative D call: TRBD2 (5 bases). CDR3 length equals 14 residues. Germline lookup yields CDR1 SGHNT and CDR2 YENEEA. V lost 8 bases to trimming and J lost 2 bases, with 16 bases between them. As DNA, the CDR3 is TGTGCCAGCGCCGCGGGCGGTAACGCCTACGAGCAGTACTTC. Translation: CASAAGGNAYEQYF.

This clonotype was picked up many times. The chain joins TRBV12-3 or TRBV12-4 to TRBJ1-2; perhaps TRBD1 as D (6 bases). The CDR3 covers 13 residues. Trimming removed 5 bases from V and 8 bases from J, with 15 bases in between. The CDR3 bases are TGTGCCAGCAGTCTGGGACATTTTGGAGGCTACACCTTC. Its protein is CASSLGHFGGYTF.

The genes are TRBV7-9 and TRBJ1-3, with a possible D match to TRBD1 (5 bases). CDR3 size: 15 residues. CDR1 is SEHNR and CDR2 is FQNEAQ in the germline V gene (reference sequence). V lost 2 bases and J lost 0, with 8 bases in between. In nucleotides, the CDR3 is TGTGCCAGCAGCTTACAGGGCTTCTCTGGAAACACCATATATTTT. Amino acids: CASSLQGFSGNTIYF.

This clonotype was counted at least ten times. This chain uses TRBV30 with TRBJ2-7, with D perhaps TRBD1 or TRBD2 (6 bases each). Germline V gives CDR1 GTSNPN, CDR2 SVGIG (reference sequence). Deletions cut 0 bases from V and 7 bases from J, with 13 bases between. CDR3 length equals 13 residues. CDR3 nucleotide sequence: TGTGCCTGGAGTGTACTGGGGGGCGGGGAGCAGTACTTC. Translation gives CAWSVLGGGEQYF.

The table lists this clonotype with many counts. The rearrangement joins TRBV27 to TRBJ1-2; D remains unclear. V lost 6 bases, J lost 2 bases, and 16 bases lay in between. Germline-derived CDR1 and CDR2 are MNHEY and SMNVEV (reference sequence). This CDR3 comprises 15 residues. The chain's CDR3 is CASSPGAEKNYGYTF. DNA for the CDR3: TGTGCCAGCAGCCCAGGCGCCGAAAAGAACTATGGCTACACCTTC.

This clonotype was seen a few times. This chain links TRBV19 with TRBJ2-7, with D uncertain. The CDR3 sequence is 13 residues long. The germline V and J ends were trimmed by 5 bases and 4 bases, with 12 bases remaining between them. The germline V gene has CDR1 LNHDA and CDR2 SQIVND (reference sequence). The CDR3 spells CASSEVVLYEQYF. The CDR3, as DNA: TGTGCCAGTAGTGAGGTGGTTCTGTACGAGCAGTACTTC.

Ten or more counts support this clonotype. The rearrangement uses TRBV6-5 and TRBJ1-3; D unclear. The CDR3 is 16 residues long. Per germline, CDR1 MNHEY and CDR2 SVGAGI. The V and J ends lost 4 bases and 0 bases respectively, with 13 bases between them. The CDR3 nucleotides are TGTGCCAGCAGTTCTGGAAGAATGAGCTCTGGAAACACCATATATTTT. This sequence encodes CASSSGRMSSGNTIYF.

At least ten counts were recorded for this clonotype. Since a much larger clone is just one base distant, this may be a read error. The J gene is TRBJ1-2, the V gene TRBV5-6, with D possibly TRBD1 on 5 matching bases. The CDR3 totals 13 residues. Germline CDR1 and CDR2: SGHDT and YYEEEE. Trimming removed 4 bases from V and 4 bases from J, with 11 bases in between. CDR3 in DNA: TGTGCCAGCAGCCGAGACAGACTCTATGGCTACACCTTC. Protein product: CASSRDRLYGYTF.

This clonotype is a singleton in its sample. The CDR3 DNA reads as TGTGCCAGCAGTCCGGACAGCAGTGGGTCACCCCTCCACTTT. Its protein product is CASSPDSSGSPLHF. The chain couples TRBV12-3 or TRBV12-4 to TRBJ1-6, with TRBD1 as a possible D gene (6 bases). The CDR3 contains 14 residues. Trimming removed 5 bases at V and 10 bases at J, with 15 bases between.

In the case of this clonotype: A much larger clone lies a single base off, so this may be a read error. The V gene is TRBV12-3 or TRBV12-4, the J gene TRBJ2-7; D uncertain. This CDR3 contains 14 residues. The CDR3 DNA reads TGTGCCAGCAGTTTAGACGAGAGCTCCTGCGAGCAGTACTTC. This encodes CASSLDESSCEQYF.

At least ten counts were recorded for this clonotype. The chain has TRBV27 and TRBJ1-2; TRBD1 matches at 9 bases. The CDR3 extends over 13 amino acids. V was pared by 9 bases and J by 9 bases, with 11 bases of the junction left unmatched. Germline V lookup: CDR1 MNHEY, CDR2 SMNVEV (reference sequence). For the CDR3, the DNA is TGTGCCAGTTCTGGACAGGGGATTCAACGCTACACCTTC. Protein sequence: CASSGQGIQRYTF.

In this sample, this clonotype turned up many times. CDR3 region: CASSLAPAGGPYEQYF. For the CDR3, the DNA is TGTGCCAGCAGCTTAGCCCCAGCGGGAGGGCCCTACGAGCAGTACTTC. V usage is TRBV7-9 and J usage is TRBJ2-7; 10 bases are shared with TRBD2. The CDR3 is made up of 16 amino acids. Germline V lookup: CDR1 SEHNR, CDR2 FQNEAQ (reference sequence). V lost 0 bases, J lost 2 bases, and 4 bases stayed unmatched.

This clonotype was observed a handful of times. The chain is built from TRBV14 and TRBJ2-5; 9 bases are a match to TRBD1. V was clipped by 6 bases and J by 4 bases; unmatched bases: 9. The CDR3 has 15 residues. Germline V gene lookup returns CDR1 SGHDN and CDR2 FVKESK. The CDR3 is CASSRHRDRAETQYF. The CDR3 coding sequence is TGTGCCAGCAGTCGTCACCGGGACAGGGCAGAGACCCAGTACTTC. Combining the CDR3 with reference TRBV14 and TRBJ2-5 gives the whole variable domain EAGVTQFPSHSVIEKGQTVTLRCDPISGHDNLYWYRRVMGKEIKFLLHFVKESKQDESGMPNNRFLAERTGGTYSTLKVQPAELEDSGVYFCASSRHRDRAETQYFGPGTRLLVL.

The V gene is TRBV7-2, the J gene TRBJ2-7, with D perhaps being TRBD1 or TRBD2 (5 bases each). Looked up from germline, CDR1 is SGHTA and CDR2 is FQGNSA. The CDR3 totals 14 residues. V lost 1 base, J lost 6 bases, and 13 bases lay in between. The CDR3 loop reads CASSLVLLGGEQYF. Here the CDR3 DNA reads TGTGCCAGCAGCTTAGTCCTTCTTGGGGGCGAGCAGTACTTC.

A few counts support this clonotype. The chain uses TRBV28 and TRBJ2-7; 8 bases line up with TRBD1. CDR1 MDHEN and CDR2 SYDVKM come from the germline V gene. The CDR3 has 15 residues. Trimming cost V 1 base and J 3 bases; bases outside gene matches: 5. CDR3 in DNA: TGTGCCAGCAGTTTATTCCGACAGGGGCTCTACGAGCAGTACTTC. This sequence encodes CASSLFRQGLYEQYF. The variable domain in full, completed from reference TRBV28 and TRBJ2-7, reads DVKVTQSSRYLVKRTGEKVFLECVQDMDHENMFWYRQDPGLGLRLIYFSYDVKMKEKGDIPEGYSVSREKKERFSLILESASTNQTSMYLCASSLFRQGLYEQYFGPGTRLTVT.

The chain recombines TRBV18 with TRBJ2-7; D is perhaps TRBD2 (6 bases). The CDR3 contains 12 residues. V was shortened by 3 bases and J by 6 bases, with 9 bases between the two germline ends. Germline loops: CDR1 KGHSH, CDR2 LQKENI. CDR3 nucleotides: TGTGCCAGCTCACCGGAGGGTTCCGAGCAGTACTTC. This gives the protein CASSPEGSEQYF.

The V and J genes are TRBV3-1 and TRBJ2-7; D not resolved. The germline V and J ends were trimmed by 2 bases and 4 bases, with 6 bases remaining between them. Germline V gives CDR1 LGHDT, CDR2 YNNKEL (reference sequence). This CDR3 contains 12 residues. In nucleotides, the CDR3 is TGTGCCAGCAGCCAATCACAGTACGAGCAGTACTTC. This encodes CASSQSQYEQYF.

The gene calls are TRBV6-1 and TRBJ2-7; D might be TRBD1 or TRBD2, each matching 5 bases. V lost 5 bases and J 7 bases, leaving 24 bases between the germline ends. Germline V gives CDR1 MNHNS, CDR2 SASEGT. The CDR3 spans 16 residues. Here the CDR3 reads CASSQAGTVRSREQYF. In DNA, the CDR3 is TGTGCCAGCAGTCAGGCCGGGACCGTGAGATCTAGGGAGCAGTACTTC.